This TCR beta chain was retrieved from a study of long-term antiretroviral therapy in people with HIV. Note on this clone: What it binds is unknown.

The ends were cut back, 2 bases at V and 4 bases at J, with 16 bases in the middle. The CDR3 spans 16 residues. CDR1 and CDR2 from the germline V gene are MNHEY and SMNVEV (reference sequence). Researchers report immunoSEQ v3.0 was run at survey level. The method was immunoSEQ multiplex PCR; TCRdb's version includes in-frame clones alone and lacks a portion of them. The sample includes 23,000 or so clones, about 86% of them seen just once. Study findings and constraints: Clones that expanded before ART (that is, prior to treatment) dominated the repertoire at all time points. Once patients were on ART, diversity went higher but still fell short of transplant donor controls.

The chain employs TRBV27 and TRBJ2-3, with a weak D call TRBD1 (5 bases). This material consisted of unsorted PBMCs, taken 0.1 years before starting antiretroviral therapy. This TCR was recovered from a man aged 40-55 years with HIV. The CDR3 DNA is TGTGCCAGCAGTTTAGGGGTAGCCACAGGCGCAGATACGCAGTATTTT. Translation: CASSLGVATGADTQYF.